Below, one T cell receptor (beta chain) is given with its context. No antigen is known for it. The data belong to a study of graft-versus-host responses after intestinal transplantation. The CDR3 covers 15 residues. Trimming removed 4 bases at V and 4 bases at J, with 16 bases between. Germline-derived CDR1 and CDR2 are SGHRS and YFSETQ. Data came from immunoSEQ multiplex PCR; TCRdb stores just in-frame clones and leaves some out. The sample comprises some 50,000 clones, roughly 84% of which are singletons, and approximately 0.46% rests with the top ten. The specimen comprised unstimulated CD4+ T cells sorted from spleen or lymph node cells, sampled before transplant. The receptor comes from a human donor who was the organ donor for an intestinal transplant. The chain couples TRBV5-1 to TRBJ2-3; the D gene is possibly TRBD2 (6 bases). CDR3 sequence (DNA): TGCGCCAGCAGCGAACGGGAGATCAGGGCAGATACGCAGTATTTT. It is translated as CASSEREIRADTQYF.